The clone carrying this TCR beta chain was counted at least ten times. Its cognate antigen is unknown. This specimen belongs to a study of T cells in Graves' hyperthyroidism and ophthalmopathy. Study-level results: Most thyroid clonotypes that were expanded above 0.001 also turned up in blood.

At least 3 on the Clinical Activity Score was recorded for ophthalmopathy patients, who also had NOSPECS grade at least 4 and duration under 3 months. Each 10 ml fresh peripheral blood draw supplied the PBMCs. Trimming stripped 3 bases from V and 7 bases from J, with 13 bases between. Germline CDR1 KGHSH, CDR2 LQKENI. The CDR3 runs 15 residues. Amplified regions were TCR beta CDR3 sequences from RNA transcripts. When the TCR CDR3 underwent first-round RT-PCR, the HTBI primer set was used. One entry per CDR3 protein, called by TCRdb with MiXCR from the multiplex PCR reads. The table has about 600,000 distinct CDR3 sequences, about 14% seen once.

Sequences were obtained from blood. The V gene is TRBV18, the J gene TRBJ1-6; D ambiguous. This clonotype originated in a woman under 30 with Graves' ophthalmopathy. The CDR3 DNA sequence: TGTGCCAGCTCACCCCGCGGGGAGAGGAATTCACCCCTCCACTTT. It is translated as CASSPRGERNSPLHF.